This TCR beta chain derives from a study of T cells in Graves' hyperthyroidism and ophthalmopathy. Study outcomes and limitations: For ophthalmopathy, model prediction preceded onset by a median approximately 6 months. Blood also carried most thyroid clonotypes expanded above 0.001.

Amplified TCR beta CDR3 regions derived from RNA transcripts. The study used the HTBI primer set for a first-round RT-PCR of the TCR CDR3. TCRdb analysed the multiplex PCR reads with MiXCR anew, one entry per CDR3 protein. The table includes around 690,000 distinct CDR3 sequences, approximately 15% detected once. V was trimmed by 0 bases and J by 1 base, leaving 10 bases between them. The CDR3 has 15 residues. In germline, CDR1 is KGHSH, CDR2 LQKENI. A remark on this clonotype: Antigen unknown.

Sequencing was performed on blood. This clonotype was sampled from a man aged 45-65 years with Graves' hyperthyroidism. The chain has TRBV18 and TRBJ2-7; no clear D gene. The CDR3 region is CASSPPSQASYEQYF. The CDR3 region has the DNA TGTGCCAGCTCACCACCTTCCCAGGCTTCCTACGAGCAGTACTTC.